The 28 T cell receptor beta chains in this list originate from one sample, sequenced in a study of blood T cell repertoires in COVID-19. The assay was immunoSEQ multiplex PCR, and TCRdb's table has in-frame clones only and misses some. The table has roughly 250,000 clones, about 83% seen once; the top ten hold 3% to 4.5%. The sequenced sample was PBMCs or T cells enriched from blood (not recorded which). The receptor source for this set is a woman between 40 and 55 years old who had been exposed to COVID-19.

CDR3 amino acids: CASSFLGQGQETQYF. The CDR3 DNA reads TGTGCCAGCAGCTTCCTGGGACAGGGTCAAGAGACCCAGTACTTC. The chain combines TRBV7-2 with TRBJ2-5; 9 bases agree with TRBD1. Looked up from germline, CDR1 is SGHTA and CDR2 is FQGNSA. The CDR3 covers 15 residues. Germline trimming cut 3 bases from V and 2 bases from J; bases unmatched to any gene: 4.

The chain joins TRBV19 to TRBJ1-2, with TRBD1 matching 10 bases. This CDR3 is 15 amino acids long. Germline trimming cut 5 bases from V and 2 bases from J; bases unmatched to any gene: 5. Per the germline V gene, CDR1 is LNHDA and CDR2 is SQIVND (reference sequence). The CDR3, as DNA: TGTGCCAGTAGTTTCCCGGGACAGGGGAACTATGGCTACACCTTC. This codes for CASSFPGQGNYGYTF.

The DNA for the CDR3 is TGTGCCAGCAGCCCCGGGACTAGTACTGAGCAGTTCTTC. Protein: CASSPGTSTEQFF. The chain carries TRBV7-3 and TRBJ2-1; 8 nucleotides agree with TRBD2. Germline trimming cut 5 bases from V and 9 bases from J; bases unmatched to any gene: 6. This CDR3 is built from 13 residues. CDR1 and CDR2 from the germline V gene are SGHTA and FQGTGA.

The chain links TRBV10-3 to TRBJ2-3; 13 bases match TRBD2. The CDR3 loop spans 14 amino acids. Germline lookup yields CDR1 ENHRY and CDR2 SYGVKD. V was clipped by 10 bases and J by 2 bases; unmatched bases: 3. The CDR3 nucleotides read TGTGCCACTACTAGCGGGGGGGCCACAGATACGCAGTATTTT. Encoded protein: CATTSGGATDTQYF.

The chain couples TRBV19 to TRBJ1-3; weak D call: TRBD1 (5 bases). Trimming removed 8 bases at V and 2 bases at J, with 10 bases between. Germline CDR1 reads LNHDA; CDR2 reads SQIVND (reference sequence). This CDR3 is 13 amino acids long. DNA of the CDR3: TGTGCCAGTTCCAGGGAGGCTGGAAACACCATATATTTT. Translating it yields CASSREAGNTIYF.

The V gene is TRBV25-1, the J gene TRBJ1-2; no reliable D call. Trimming cost V 6 bases and J 3 bases, with 11 bases left between them. The CDR3 sequence is 13 residues long. Germline V gene lookup returns CDR1 MGHDK and CDR2 SYGVNS. CDR3 bases: TGTGCCAGCAGGAGTCTGCGGGACTATGGCTACACCTTC. The encoded protein is CASRSLRDYGYTF.

The CDR3 region is CASSARTVSGNTIYF. The CDR3 DNA is TGTGCCAGCAGCGCGAGGACAGTCTCTGGAAACACCATATATTTT. The chain employs TRBV9 and TRBJ1-3; the D gene is possibly TRBD1 (6 bases). Trimming stripped 3 bases from V and 0 bases from J, with 10 bases between. This CDR3 comprises 15 residues. CDR1 SGDLS and CDR2 YYNGEE come from the germline V gene.

V usage is TRBV11-2 and J usage is TRBJ1-4, with TRBD1 matching over 8 bases. J gave up 8 bases and V 5 bases, and 10 bases lay outside the gene matches. This CDR3 has 15 residues. Germline CDR1 is SGHAT and CDR2 is FQNNGV. The DNA of the CDR3 is TGTGCCAGCAGCCGAGGACAGGGAGGAAGGGAAAAACTGTTTTTT. Its translation is CASSRGQGGREKLFF.

The rearrangement uses TRBV25-1 and TRBJ1-1; a weak D match, TRBD1 (5 bases). The length of the CDR3 is 13 residues. V lost 6 bases, J lost 4 bases, and 12 bases lay in between. Germline CDR1 is MGHDK and CDR2 is SYGVNS. The CDR3 is CASSPFGGTEAFF. In DNA, the CDR3 is TGTGCCAGCAGCCCTTTCGGGGGCACTGAAGCTTTCTTT.

This clone appeared once. This chain uses TRBV19 with TRBJ2-2, with a weak D call TRBD2 (6 bases). The CDR3 loop spans 13 amino acids. The V gene's germline CDR1 is LNHDA and CDR2 SQIVND (reference sequence). The V and J ends lost 6 bases and 5 bases respectively, with 10 bases between them. DNA for the CDR3: TGTGCCAGTAGCTCCGGACTAACCGGGGAGCTGTTTTTT. This translates into CASSSGLTGELFF. Drawing the rest from reference TRBV19 and TRBJ2-2, the complete variable domain is DGGITQSPKYLFRKEGQNVTLSCEQNLNHDAMYWYRQDPGQGLRLIYYSQIVNDFQKGDIAEGYSVSREKKESFPLTVTSAQKNPTAFYLCASSSGLTGELFFGEGSRLTVL.

The V gene is TRBV7-6, the J gene TRBJ2-2, with D uncertain. Trimming pared 3 bases from V and 2 bases from J, leaving 13 bases between. The CDR3 length is 16 residues. Germline-derived CDR1 and CDR2 are SGHVS and FNYEAQ. The CDR3 nucleotides read TGTGCCAGCAGCTTTTTCCAGTCAGGAAACACCGGGGAGCTGTTTTTT. Its protein is CASSFFQSGNTGELFF.

The CDR3 DNA is TGTGCCAGCAGTTATGGACAGGGGTTTGAAGCTTTCTTT. This translates into CASSYGQGFEAFF. The chain is built from TRBV6-6 and TRBJ1-1; 9 bases map to TRBD1. CDR1 is MNHNY and CDR2 is SVGAGI in the germline V gene (reference sequence). This CDR3 has 13 amino acids. V dropped 3 bases and J dropped 7; count of bases not matched to a gene: 3.

The gene calls are TRBV7-3 and TRBJ2-5; 7 nucleotides line up with TRBD2. V lost 5 bases to trimming and J lost 3 bases; unmatched junction nucleotides: 12. Per the germline V gene, CDR1 is SGHTA and CDR2 is FQGTGA. The CDR3 totals 16 residues. Here the CDR3 DNA reads TGTGCCAGCAGCCCCGGACTAGGAGAAAGTGAAGAGACCCAGTACTTC. It encodes CASSPGLGESEETQYF. The full variable domain, its missing parts supplied by reference TRBV7-3 and TRBJ2-5, is GAGVSQTPSNKVTEKGKYVELRCDPISGHTALYWYRQSLGQGPEFLIYFQGTGAADDSGLPNDRFFAVRPEGSVSTLKIQRTERGDSAVYLCASSPGLGESEETQYFGPGTRLLVL.

V usage is TRBV5-1 and J usage is TRBJ2-1, with 8 bases lining up with TRBD2. The CDR3 totals 17 residues. CDR1 is SGHRS and CDR2 is YFSETQ in the germline V gene. V was pared by 4 bases and J by 4 bases, with 13 bases of the junction left unmatched. The CDR3: CASSTALPSGLYNEQFF. The CDR3 nucleotides are TGCGCCAGCAGCACCGCCCTCCCTAGCGGGTTGTACAATGAGCAGTTCTTC.

The V call is TRBV3-1 (or the pseudogene TRBV3-2), the J call TRBJ1-1, with a weak D call TRBD1 (6 bases). CDR1 and CDR2 (germline): LGHDT, YNNKEL (reference sequence). V lost 4 bases, J lost 0 bases, and 15 bases lay in between. This CDR3 contains 16 residues. CDR3 region: CASSLTGYSMNTEAFF. In DNA form, the CDR3 reads TGTGCCAGCAGCCTTACAGGGTACTCCATGAACACTGAAGCTTTCTTT.

This chain links TRBV20-1 with TRBJ2-1; tentatively, D is TRBD1 (6 bases). The germline gives CDR1 DFQATT, CDR2 SNEGSKA (reference sequence). Trimming cost V 1 base and J 15 bases, with 13 bases left between them. The CDR3 consists of 11 residues. The CDR3 DNA reads TGCAGTGCTAGAGCAGGGGTTGAGGGGTTCTTC. The encoded protein is CSARAGVEGFF.

This clone was recorded once. The genes are TRBV7-8 and TRBJ1-5, with TRBD1 matching over 8 bases. J lost 2 bases, V lost 5 bases, and 5 bases had no gene match. The CDR3 is 15 amino acids. The germline V gene has CDR1 SGHVS and CDR2 FQNEAQ. This CDR3 is CASSPPGQGNQPQHF. CDR3 DNA sequence: TGTGCCAGCAGCCCACCGGGACAGGGCAATCAGCCCCAGCATTTT.

The chain's CDR3 is CASSIEQGPQYF. In nucleotides, the CDR3 is TGTGCCAGTAGTATAGAACAGGGCCCCCAGTACTTC. This sequence joins TRBV19 and TRBJ2-7; the D gene is possibly TRBD1 (6 bases). The CDR3 has 12 amino acids. V lost 0 bases, J lost 10 bases, and 10 bases lay in between. The germline gives CDR1 LNHDA, CDR2 SQIVND (reference sequence).

V and J are TRBV29-1 and TRBJ2-1; 7 bases agree with TRBD2. CDR1 SQVTM and CDR2 ANQGSEA come from the germline V gene. V lost 7 bases to trimming and J lost 0 bases; unmatched junction nucleotides: 3. The CDR3 runs 13 residues. The CDR3 DNA sequence: TGCAGCGGGGAGGGGAGCTCCTACAATGAGCAGTTCTTC. Protein product: CSGEGSSYNEQFF.

The chain couples TRBV30 to TRBJ1-2, with D unclear. Trimming left V 2 bases short and J 8 bases short, with 9 bases between. CDR3 length: 11 residues. The V gene's germline CDR1 is GTSNPN and CDR2 SVGIG (reference sequence). This chain's CDR3 is CAWSSSPGYTF. The CDR3 bases are TGTGCCTGGAGTTCCTCCCCGGGCTACACCTTC. Based on the CDR3 plus reference TRBV30 and TRBJ1-2, the full variable domain is SQTIHQWPATLVQPVGSPLSLECTVEGTSNPNLYWYRQAAGRGLQLLFYSVGIGQISSEVPQNLSASRPQDRQFILSSKKLLLSDSGFYLCAWSSSPGYTFGSGTRLTVV.

This clone was recorded a few times. The rearrangement links TRBV6-5 to TRBJ2-3, with TRBD1 matching 8 bases. This CDR3 is built from 15 residues. CDR1 is MNHEY, CDR2 SVGAGI, per germline. The junction had 2 bases not matched to a gene; V was cut back by 2 bases and J by 1 base. DNA of the CDR3: TGTGCCAGCAGTTACCCGGGACAGGGCACAGATACGCAGTATTTT. This gives the protein CASSYPGQGTDTQYF.

By share, this clone counts as large. CDR3 amino acids: CASSRQGSYNEQFF. The CDR3 DNA reads as TGTGCCAGCAGTCGACAGGGATCCTACAATGAGCAGTTCTTC. The gene calls are TRBV6-2 or TRBV6-3 and TRBJ2-1, with TRBD1 identical over 7 bases. The CDR3 consists of 14 residues. CDR1 and CDR2 (germline): MNHEY, SVGEGT. Trimming cost V 5 bases and J 1 base; bases outside gene matches: 2.

The chain employs TRBV18 and TRBJ1-6, with TRBD1 identical over 7 bases. Trimming cost V 0 bases and J 6 bases; bases outside gene matches: 8. This CDR3 spans 17 amino acids. Germline V gene lookup returns CDR1 KGHSH and CDR2 LQKENI. For the CDR3, the DNA is TGTGCCAGCTCACCACCGCTTGTGGGACAGCTTAATTCACCCCTCCACTTT. It translates to CASSPPLVGQLNSPLHF.

The V and J genes are TRBV4-2 and TRBJ1-1; D gene uncertain. Germline lookup yields CDR1 LGHNA and CDR2 YNFKEQ. The CDR3 covers 15 residues. V was cut by 1 base and J by 6 bases, with 15 bases left in between. CDR3 bases: TGTGCCAGCAGCCAAGTTAATCGAGGATCCCCTGAAGCTTTCTTT. It encodes CASSQVNRGSPEAFF.

The chain couples TRBV5-1 to TRBJ1-5, with D possibly TRBD1 on 5 matching bases. V was cut by 0 bases and J by 7 bases, with 8 bases left in between. Germline CDR1 and CDR2: SGHRS and YFSETQ. This CDR3 is built from 13 residues. Here the CDR3 DNA reads TGCGCCAGCAGCTTGGAGTGGGGCCAGCCCCAGCATTTT. Its protein product is CASSLEWGQPQHF.

CDR3 nucleotide sequence: TGTGCCAGTAGTATAGGAGGACTTCGTGGCAATCAGCCCCAGCATTTT. It specifies CASSIGGLRGNQPQHF. The chain recombines TRBV19 with TRBJ1-5; no firm D call. This CDR3 has 16 residues. CDR1 is LNHDA and CDR2 is SQIVND in the germline V gene (reference sequence). Trimming cost V 1 base and J 2 bases, with 12 bases left between them. The entire variable domain, with the rest obtained from reference TRBV19 and TRBJ1-5, is as follows: DGGITQSPKYLFRKEGQNVTLSCEQNLNHDAMYWYRQDPGQGLRLIYYSQIVNDFQKGDIAEGYSVSREKKESFPLTVTSAQKNPTAFYLCASSIGGLRGNQPQHFGDGTRLSIL.

In nucleotides, the CDR3 is TGTGCCAGCAGCGTAGTCGGGGAGGGTTACGAGCAGTACTTC. It is translated as CASSVVGEGYEQYF. V is TRBV9 and J is TRBJ2-7; 7 nucleotides align to TRBD2. The CDR3 runs 14 residues. Per germline, CDR1 SGDLS and CDR2 YYNGEE. Losses at the gene ends were 0 bases for V and 4 bases for J; bases not matched to a gene: 4. The full variable domain, with the rest looked up from reference TRBV9 and TRBJ2-7, is DSGVTQTPKHLITATGQRVTLRCSPRSGDLSVYWYQQSLDQGLQFLIQYYNGEERAKGNILERFSAQQFPDLHSELNLSSLELGDSALYFCASSVVGEGYEQYFGPGTRLTVT.

The chain combines TRBV5-6 with TRBJ1-2; possibly TRBD1 for D (6 bases). Germline values: CDR1 SGHDT, CDR2 YYEEEE. Trimming left V 4 bases short and J 1 base short, with 11 bases between. The CDR3 runs to 14 residues. The CDR3 nucleotides are TGTGCCAGCAGCCGACAGGATATTAACTATGGCTACACCTTC. Its translation: CASSRQDINYGYTF.